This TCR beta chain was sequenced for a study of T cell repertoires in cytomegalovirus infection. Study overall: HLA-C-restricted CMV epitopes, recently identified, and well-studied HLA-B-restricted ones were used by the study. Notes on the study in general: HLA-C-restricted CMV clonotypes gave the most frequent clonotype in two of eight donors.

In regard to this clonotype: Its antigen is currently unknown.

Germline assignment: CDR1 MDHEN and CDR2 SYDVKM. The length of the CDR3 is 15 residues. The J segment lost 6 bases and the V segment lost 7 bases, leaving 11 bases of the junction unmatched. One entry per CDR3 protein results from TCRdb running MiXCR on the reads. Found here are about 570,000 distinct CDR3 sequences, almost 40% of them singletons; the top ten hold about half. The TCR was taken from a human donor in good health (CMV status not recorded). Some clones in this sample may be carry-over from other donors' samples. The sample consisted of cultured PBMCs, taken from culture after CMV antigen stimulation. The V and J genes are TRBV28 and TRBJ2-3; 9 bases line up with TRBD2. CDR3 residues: CASTLLAGGPDTQYF. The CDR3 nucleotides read TGTGCCAGCACCCTCCTCGCGGGGGGGCCGGATACGCAGTATTTT.